A single sample gave rise to the 27 T cell receptor beta chains below, sequenced in a study of cytomegalovirus exposure and HLA in healthy donors. Profiling relied on immunoSEQ multiplex PCR, and the TCRdb table lists in-frame clones only, not all of them. The table has some 190,000 clones, about 84% seen once. The sequenced sample consisted of PBMCs. Receptors were obtained from a woman aged 18-29 years in good health and CMV-seronegative.

The rearrangement uses TRBV4-2 and TRBJ2-2, with D possibly matching TRBD2 (6 bases). V lost 0 bases, J lost 4 bases, and 24 bases lay in between. This CDR3 is built from 20 residues. Per germline, CDR1 LGHNA and CDR2 YNFKEQ. This chain's CDR3 is CASSQEQPRLGSRFTGELFF. CDR3 DNA: TGTGCCAGCAGCCAAGAACAACCCCGACTAGGATCGAGATTCACCGGGGAGCTGTTTTTT.

The table lists this clone with a few counts. The CDR3 DNA reads as TGTGCCATCGCACAGCCCAATCAGCCCCAGCATTTT. Translation: CAIAQPNQPQHF. The J gene is TRBJ1-5, the V gene TRBV7-9; D gene unclear. Germline CDR1 reads SEHNR; CDR2 reads FQNEAQ (reference sequence). This CDR3 contains 12 residues. The V and J ends lost 10 bases and 3 bases respectively, with 10 bases between them.

This chain joins TRBV2 and TRBJ1-1; D gene ambiguous. Germline CDR1 is SNHLY and CDR2 is FYNNEI. There are 12 residues in the CDR3. Trimming pared 4 bases from V and 1 base from J, leaving 4 bases between. CDR3 coding DNA: TGTGCCAGCAGTGCAGAGAACACTGAAGCTTTCTTT. Protein sequence: CASSAENTEAFF.

The genes are TRBV7-9 and TRBJ1-2; D is uncertain. The CDR3 is made up of 12 amino acids. Germline CDR1 and CDR2: SEHNR and FQNEAQ (reference sequence). V lost 2 bases to trimming and J lost 6 bases, with 7 bases between them. The CDR3 is CASSLTANGYTF. CDR3 in DNA: TGTGCCAGCAGCTTAACAGCCAATGGCTACACCTTC.

The V call is TRBV10-3, the J call TRBJ2-3; D is ambiguous. CDR3 length: 13 amino acids. Germline V lookup: CDR1 ENHRY, CDR2 SYGVKD. Trimming shortened V by 2 bases and J by 2 bases, and 5 bases separated the two germline ends. This CDR3 is CAISEQYTDTQYF. As DNA, the CDR3 is TGTGCCATCAGTGAGCAGTACACAGATACGCAGTATTTT.

The V call is TRBV9, the J call TRBJ2-6; D is undetermined. The CDR3 is 13 amino acids. Trimming stripped 2 bases from V and 2 bases from J, with 2 bases between. Germline lookup yields CDR1 SGDLS and CDR2 YYNGEE. Written as DNA, the CDR3 is TGTGCCAGCAGCGTCGCTGGGGCCAACGTCCTGACTTTC. It yields the protein CASSVAGANVLTF. The full variable domain, completed using reference TRBV9 and TRBJ2-6, is DSGVTQTPKHLITATGQRVTLRCSPRSGDLSVYWYQQSLDQGLQFLIQYYNGEERAKGNILERFSAQQFPDLHSELNLSSLELGDSALYFCASSVAGANVLTFGAGSRLTVL.

The chain carries TRBV15 and TRBJ2-1; possibly TRBD2 for D (6 bases). Germline V gene sequence: CDR1 LNHNV, CDR2 YYDKDF (reference sequence). V was trimmed by 1 base and J by 6 bases, leaving 10 bases between them. The CDR3 totals 14 residues. The CDR3 here is CATSRVGGFNEQFF. CDR3 sequence (DNA): TGTGCCACCAGCAGAGTGGGGGGTTTCAATGAGCAGTTCTTC.

The chain joins TRBV19 to TRBJ2-3; D perhaps matches TRBD1 (6 bases). Trimming left V 5 bases short and J 0 bases short, with 12 bases between. The CDR3 runs to 15 residues. CDR1 is LNHDA and CDR2 is SQIVND in the germline V gene (reference sequence). The CDR3 loop reads CASSLWTASTDTQYF. The DNA of the CDR3 is TGTGCCAGTAGTCTATGGACAGCCAGCACAGATACGCAGTATTTT.

J is TRBJ2-5 and V is TRBV30; 14 bases align to TRBD2. The V segment lost 1 base and the J segment 5 bases; nucleotides outside the gene matches: 9. The germline V gene has CDR1 GTSNPN and CDR2 SVGIG (reference sequence). The CDR3 is 17 amino acids. CDR3 sequence (DNA): TGTGCCTGGAGTGGATTGGGACTAGCGGGGGTGGGGGAGACCCAGTACTTC. It yields the protein CAWSGLGLAGVGETQYF.

V gene TRBV7-8 combines with J gene TRBJ2-3; D remains ambiguous. From germline, CDR1 is SGHVS and CDR2 FQNEAQ. The CDR3 is made up of 12 amino acids. V was cut by 4 bases and J by 4 bases, with 6 bases left in between. CDR3 amino acids: CASSSLSDTQYF. Here the CDR3 DNA reads TGTGCCAGCAGCTCCTTGTCAGATACGCAGTATTTT.

The chain recombines TRBV27 with TRBJ1-4; TRBD1 aligns across 7 bases. The V and J ends lost 3 bases and 6 bases, in that order; junction bases with no gene match: 1. Germline V lookup: CDR1 MNHEY, CDR2 SMNVEV (reference sequence). The CDR3 contains 13 residues. Written as DNA, the CDR3 is TGTGCCAGCAGTTTCCAGGGGGATGAAAAACTGTTTTTT. Protein sequence: CASSFQGDEKLFF.

This clone occurred a few times. The chain carries TRBV10-3 and TRBJ2-4; the D is unclear. This CDR3 contains 12 residues. The V end lost 3 bases, the J end lost 7 bases, and 7 bases lay between the germline ends. CDR1 and CDR2 (germline): ENHRY, SYGVKD. This CDR3 reads CAISEVENIQYF. CDR3 coding DNA: TGTGCCATCAGTGAAGTAGAGAACATTCAGTACTTC.

This chain connects TRBV2 to TRBJ1-2; 8 bases are shared with TRBD1. Germline V CDR1 and CDR2: SNHLY, FYNNEI. The CDR3 covers 13 residues. J gave up 7 bases and V 6 bases, and 7 bases lay outside the gene matches. CDR3 protein: CASRIGQGGGYTF. In nucleotides, the CDR3 is TGTGCCAGCAGGATCGGACAGGGAGGTGGCTACACCTTC.

In its sample, this clone was seen once. The chain has TRBV7-9 and TRBJ2-1; 8 bases match TRBD2. The trim removed 5 bases at V and 4 bases at J, leaving 13 bases unmatched. In germline, CDR1 is SEHNR, CDR2 FQNEAQ (reference sequence). This CDR3 is 17 amino acids long. CDR3 coding DNA: TGTGCCAGCAGCATGACAGGCGGGACTAGTGGTTACAATGAGCAGTTCTTC. Translating it yields CASSMTGGTSGYNEQFF.

The chain links TRBV7-6 to TRBJ1-5; D is perhaps TRBD1 (6 bases). The CDR3 is 13 residues long. The germline V and J ends were trimmed by 5 bases and 7 bases, with 12 bases remaining between them. Germline-derived CDR1 and CDR2 are SGHVS and FNYEAQ. CDR3 nucleotide sequence: TGTGCCAGCAGCCCAGGGGTTTGGCAGCCCCAGCATTTT. This gives the protein CASSPGVWQPQHF.

The chain has TRBV7-6 and TRBJ2-1; D is ambiguous. Germline CDR1 is SGHVS and CDR2 is FNYEAQ. The CDR3 is made up of 11 amino acids. With 3 bases removed from V and 10 bases from J, the gap between germline ends came to 7 bases. CDR3 DNA: TGTGCCAGCAGCTTGATGCGGGAGCAGTTCTTC. This sequence encodes CASSLMREQFF.

V is TRBV6-5 and J is TRBJ2-7; perhaps TRBD1 as D (6 bases). From germline, CDR1 is MNHEY and CDR2 SVGAGI. The V gene lost 2 bases and the J gene lost 0 bases, with 11 bases spanning the gap. This CDR3 is 15 amino acids long. The CDR3 bases are TGTGCCAGCAGTTACAGGGACACCGCCTCCTACGAGCAGTACTTC. Translating gives CASSYRDTASYEQYF.

J is TRBJ2-7 and V is TRBV2, with 8 bases that match TRBD1. The germline V gene has CDR1 SNHLY and CDR2 FYNNEI. This CDR3 contains 16 residues. V lost 3 bases and J lost 0; bases outside the gene matches: 7. In DNA form, the CDR3 reads TGTGCCAGCAGTGACGGGACAGGTGGAAACTCCTACGAGCAGTACTTC. Translating it yields CASSDGTGGNSYEQYF.

The chain carries TRBV5-5 and TRBJ2-6, with D tentatively TRBD1 (6 bases). Germline V CDR1 and CDR2: SGHKS, YYEKEE (reference sequence). The CDR3 totals 18 residues. V shed 3 bases and J shed 0 bases, with 16 bases lying between them. The CDR3, as DNA: TGTGCCAGCAGCTGGACCCCGGGACAAAGCTCTGGGGCCAACGTCCTGACTTTC. This codes for CASSWTPGQSSGANVLTF.

The gene calls are TRBV30 and TRBJ2-4; 7 bases are shared with TRBD2. After removal of 6 bases from V and 1 base from J, the junction contained 9 bases not matched to a gene. The CDR3 contains 15 residues. The germline gives CDR1 GTSNPN, CDR2 SVGIG (reference sequence). CDR3 protein: CACLLGTTAKNIQYF. Here the CDR3 DNA reads TGTGCCTGCCTACTCGGGACTACTGCCAAAAACATTCAGTACTTC. The entire variable domain, with the rest obtained from reference TRBV30 and TRBJ2-4, is as follows: SQTIHQWPATLVQPVGSPLSLECTVEGTSNPNLYWYRQAAGRGLQLLFYSVGIGQISSEVPQNLSASRPQDRQFILSSKKLLLSDSGFYLCACLLGTTAKNIQYFGAGTRLSVL.

The chain employs TRBV14 and TRBJ1-3; 8 bases line up with TRBD1. The CDR3 totals 17 residues. Germline-derived CDR1 and CDR2 are SGHDN and FVKESK. V was pared by 2 bases and J by 0 bases, with 6 bases of the junction left unmatched. Here the CDR3 reads CASSQRTGRSSGNTIYF. The DNA of the CDR3 is TGTGCCAGCAGCCAAAGGACAGGGCGGAGCTCTGGAAACACCATATATTTT.

This clone turned up a few times. J is TRBJ2-7 and V is TRBV30; weak D call: TRBD1 (6 bases). The CDR3 runs 15 residues. CDR1 GTSNPN and CDR2 SVGIG come from the germline V gene (reference sequence). Deletions cut 2 bases from V and 6 bases from J, with 20 bases between. The CDR3 DNA follows: TGTGCCTGGAGTCCCCGCGTGGGGGCCCCTGGCGAGCAGTACTTC. It specifies CAWSPRVGAPGEQYF.

A single count supports this clone. The genes are TRBV7-9 and TRBJ1-1, with 8 nucleotides matching TRBD1. Germline CDR1 SEHNR, CDR2 FQNEAQ (reference sequence). The CDR3 sequence is 15 residues long. The V gene end was trimmed by 5 bases and the J gene end by 6 bases; junction bases not matched to a gene: 11. Here the CDR3 reads CASSLVQGAYSEAFF. In DNA, the CDR3 is TGTGCCAGCAGCCTGGTGCAGGGGGCGTACTCTGAAGCTTTCTTT.

The chain joins TRBV6-5 to TRBJ2-3; the match to TRBD2 covers 11 bases. Germline lookup yields CDR1 MNHEY and CDR2 SVGAGI. The CDR3 totals 15 residues. J lost 10 bases, V lost 6 bases, and 12 bases had no gene match. This chain's CDR3 is CASRLLAGVDLAQYF. In DNA, the CDR3 is TGTGCCAGCAGACTACTAGCGGGAGTAGATCTGGCGCAGTATTTT.

V gene TRBV5-5 combines with J gene TRBJ1-5; D might be TRBD1 (6 bases). Trimming cost V 4 bases and J 1 base, with 15 bases left between them. The germline gives CDR1 SGHKS, CDR2 YYEKEE (reference sequence). The CDR3 is 16 residues long. The CDR3, as DNA: TGTGCCAGCAGCGCAGGACAGTTTTACAGCAATCAGCCCCAGCATTTT. Encoded protein: CASSAGQFYSNQPQHF.

The chain uses TRBV11-2 and TRBJ2-4, with 12 bases matching TRBD2. Trimming cost V 1 base and J 0 bases; bases outside gene matches: 1. Germline CDR1 and CDR2: SGHAT and FQNNGV. This CDR3 spans 17 amino acids. CDR3 coding DNA: TGTGCCAGCAGCTTAGGACTAGCGGGAGAAGCCAAAAACATTCAGTACTTC. Its translation: CASSLGLAGEAKNIQYF.

The V and J genes are TRBV5-1 and TRBJ2-5; tentatively, D is TRBD2 (6 bases). The CDR3 totals 13 residues. The V gene lost 6 bases and the J gene lost 2 bases, with 11 bases spanning the gap. Germline V gene data show CDR1 as SGHRS and CDR2 as YFSETQ. The CDR3 loop is CASTRDLQETQYF. Written as DNA, the CDR3 is TGCGCCAGCACACGGGACTTACAAGAGACCCAGTACTTC.